These 22 T cell receptor beta chains share one sample of origin, sequenced in a study of T cells after posttransplantation cyclophosphamide. Some clones are missing from TCRdb's copy, which holds only in-frame ones; the method was immunoSEQ multiplex PCR. The data show tens of thousands of clones, with roughly 86% seen just once and 2.8% held by the top ten. Sequences were obtained from PBMCs. The receptors originated from a man aged 25 to 40 with a blood cancer, CMV-positive, and with a related stem cell donor.

Remarks on this clone: At one end, the junction sequence differs from germline, possibly due to a read error. The chain carries TRBV7-7 and TRBJ2-5; TRBD2 agrees at 9 bases. Germline V lookup: CDR1 SSHAT, CDR2 FNYEAQ (reference sequence). The CDR3 consists of 16 residues. This CDR3 reads CASSLSEGAGGETQYF. CDR3 nucleotides: TGTGCTAGCAGCTTATCGGAAGGGGCGGGGGGGGAGACCCAGTACTTC. Full variable domain (outside the CDR3, taken from reference TRBV7-7 and TRBJ2-5): GAGVSQSPRYKVTKRGQDVTLRCDPISSHATLYWYQQALGQGPEFLTYFNYEAQPDKSGLPSDRFSAERPEGSISTLTIQRTEQRDSAMYRCASSLSEGAGGETQYFGPGTRLLVL.

This clone was seen only once. V is TRBV4-2 and J is TRBJ2-5; 13 nucleotides line up with TRBD2. The CDR3 consists of 19 residues. V trimming: 4 bases; J trimming: 1 base; junction bases outside the gene matches: 12. Germline-derived CDR1 and CDR2 are LGHNA and YNFKEQ. The CDR3 sequence: CASSPPRPGLAGIQETQYF. CDR3 bases: TGTGCCAGCAGCCCACCGCGCCCGGGACTAGCGGGGATCCAAGAGACCCAGTACTTC.

The V call is TRBV30, the J call TRBJ2-7; the match to TRBD1 covers 8 bases. This CDR3 has 13 amino acids. V was clipped by 1 base and J by 4 bases; unmatched bases: 3. The V gene's germline CDR1 is GTSNPN and CDR2 SVGIG (reference sequence). DNA of the CDR3: TGTGCCTGGAGTGCAGGGGGCACATACGAGCAGTACTTC. This sequence encodes CAWSAGGTYEQYF.

The rearrangement joins TRBV5-1 to TRBJ1-1, with 8 bases identical to TRBD1. With 6 bases clipped from V and 0 bases from J, the junction kept 7 bases outside the gene matches. The CDR3 covers 15 residues. CDR1 is SGHRS, CDR2 YFSETQ, per germline. CDR3 nucleotides: TGCGCCAGCACCATCAGGACAGGGCTGAACACTGAAGCTTTCTTT. This gives the protein CASTIRTGLNTEAFF.

This rearrangement joins TRBV7-9 to TRBJ2-3; 8 bases line up with TRBD2. The V segment lost 8 bases and the J segment 1 base; nucleotides outside the gene matches: 17. The CDR3 length is 18 residues. Germline CDR1 reads SEHNR; CDR2 reads FQNEAQ (reference sequence). The CDR3 loop reads CASRPLAGPRGGTDTQYF. In DNA, the CDR3 is TGTGCCAGCCGTCCTTTAGCGGGACCTCGGGGGGGCACAGATACGCAGTATTTT.

The chain links TRBV19 to TRBJ2-5; possible D gene TRBD1, 6 bases. The CDR3 length is 14 residues. From germline, CDR1 is LNHDA and CDR2 SQIVND (reference sequence). Trimming removed 6 bases at V and 7 bases at J, with 18 bases between. CDR3 nucleotides: TGTGCCAGTAGACCTCCTACAGGGATCGGGACCCAGTACTTC. The encoded protein is CASRPPTGIGTQYF.

The chain is built from TRBV28 and TRBJ1-5; D call uncertain. This CDR3 contains 16 residues. Trimming shortened V by 6 bases and J by 0 bases, and 15 bases separated the two germline ends. Germline CDR1 and CDR2: MDHEN and SYDVKM. CDR3 nucleotides: TGTGCCAGCAGACACCCGACGGGATATAGCAATCAGCCCCAGCATTTT. Its translation: CASRHPTGYSNQPQHF.

In this sample, this clone turned up once. The chain is built from TRBV28 and TRBJ1-5; a weak D match, TRBD1 (5 bases). CDR1 is MDHEN, CDR2 SYDVKM, per germline. CDR3 length equals 15 residues. V dropped 6 bases and J dropped 7 bases, with 19 bases sitting between them. This chain's CDR3 is CASSLPQGVGQPQHF. DNA of the CDR3: TGTGCCAGCAGCCTCCCCCAAGGGGTGGGCCAGCCCCAGCATTTT.

The genes are TRBV30 and TRBJ1-2; no firm D call. This CDR3 has 11 residues. CDR1 is GTSNPN and CDR2 is SVGIG in the germline V gene (reference sequence). Trimming shortened V by 2 bases and J by 8 bases, and 9 bases separated the two germline ends. The CDR3 reads CAWSRPGGYTF. The CDR3 DNA is TGTGCCTGGAGTAGGCCGGGGGGCTACACCTTC.

This chain uses TRBV28 with TRBJ1-1; TRBD1 is a possible D gene (6 bases). V was pared by 8 bases and J by 7 bases, with 20 bases between. The germline gives CDR1 MDHEN, CDR2 SYDVKM. The CDR3 spans 14 residues. The CDR3 protein is CASGSQGSRVEAFF. DNA of the CDR3: TGTGCCAGCGGGTCACAGGGTTCGAGGGTTGAAGCTTTCTTT.

The chain employs TRBV28 and TRBJ2-6; TRBD1 matches 8 bases. The CDR3 is 19 residues long. V trimming: 7 bases; J trimming: 0 bases; junction bases outside the gene matches: 14. The germline gives CDR1 MDHEN, CDR2 SYDVKM. The CDR3 sequence is CASKRLGQGFVSGANVLTF. The CDR3, as DNA: TGTGCCAGCAAACGACTTGGACAGGGTTTTGTCTCTGGGGCCAACGTCCTGACTTTC.

V and J are TRBV27 and TRBJ2-7; D may be TRBD1 (5 bases). The CDR3 totals 15 residues. Germline CDR1 MNHEY, CDR2 SMNVEV (reference sequence). V dropped 8 bases and J dropped 9 bases, with 26 bases sitting between them. CDR3: CASADQGYKNPVQYF. The CDR3 region has the DNA TGTGCCAGCGCCGACCAGGGATACAAAAACCCAGTGCAGTACTTC.

The rearrangement links TRBV29-1 to TRBJ1-2; 8 bases agree with TRBD1. Germline trimming cut 4 bases from V and 2 bases from J; bases unmatched to any gene: 15. The CDR3 has 17 residues. Germline values: CDR1 SQVTM, CDR2 ANQGSEA. CDR3 amino acids: CSVVLRRTGRVNYGYTF. The CDR3 nucleotides read TGCAGCGTTGTACTCCGGCGGACAGGGCGGGTCAACTATGGCTACACCTTC.

CDR3 sequence reads: CASSPGQGAYGEAFF. The CDR3 DNA follows: TGTGCCAGCAGCCCCGGACAGGGGGCTTATGGTGAAGCTTTCTTT. The V and J genes are TRBV11-3 and TRBJ1-1, with TRBD1 matching over 11 bases. Germline V lookup: CDR1 SGHNT, CDR2 YENEEA. The J segment lost 7 bases and the V segment lost 5 bases, leaving 9 bases of the junction unmatched. CDR3 length: 15 amino acids.

The chain recombines TRBV7-8 with TRBJ1-6, with TRBD1 matching 9 bases. The V and J ends lost 5 bases and 10 bases, in that order; junction bases with no gene match: 9. CDR1 and CDR2 (germline): SGHVS, FQNEAQ. The length of the CDR3 is 15 residues. The CDR3 coding sequence is TGTGCCAGCAGCCCCCGGACAGGGGTTTTGTCACCCCTCCACTTT. This translates into CASSPRTGVLSPLHF.

This rearrangement joins TRBV7-9 to TRBJ2-2, with 12 nucleotides matching TRBD2. Trimming cost V 5 bases and J 2 bases; bases outside gene matches: 3. The CDR3 spans 16 residues. Germline CDR1 and CDR2: SEHNR and FQNEAQ (reference sequence). CDR3 coding DNA: TGTGCCAGCAGCCCGACTAGCGGGGGTAACACCGGGGAGCTGTTTTTT. This gives the protein CASSPTSGGNTGELFF. The whole variable domain, remainder taken from reference TRBV7-9 and TRBJ2-2, is DTGVSQNPRHKITKRGQNVTFRCDPISEHNRLYWYRQTLGQGPEFLTYFQNEAQLEKSRLLSDRFSAERPKGSFSTLEIQRTEQGDSAMYLCASSPTSGGNTGELFFGEGSRLTVL.

The V call is TRBV29-1, the J call TRBJ2-2; TRBD1 agrees at 7 bases. V shed 7 bases, J shed 3 bases, and the junction held 8 bases outside the gene matches. This CDR3 has 14 amino acids. Germline CDR1 SQVTM, CDR2 ANQGSEA. The CDR3 coding sequence is TGCAGCGCGTCGACAGGGCCAGACACCGGGGAGCTGTTTTTT. It encodes CSASTGPDTGELFF.

The count of this clone is one. The gene calls are TRBV18 and TRBJ2-1; no firm D call. The germline CDR1 and CDR2 sequences are KGHSH and LQKENI. The CDR3 is 14 amino acids. V lost 2 bases to trimming and J lost 3 bases, with 8 bases between them. CDR3 bases: TGTGCCAGCTCACCATCCTCAGGCTACAATGAGCAGTTCTTC. This codes for CASSPSSGYNEQFF.

The chain employs TRBV5-1 and TRBJ2-5; TRBD1 matches at 7 bases. CDR1 is SGHRS and CDR2 is YFSETQ in the germline V gene. With V trimmed by 2 bases and J by 3 bases, 4 bases remained unmatched. The CDR3 contains 14 residues. As DNA, the CDR3 is TGCGCCAGCAGCTTCGGGACAGCGAAAGAGACCCAGTACTTC. Residues: CASSFGTAKETQYF.

This clone came up a few times. The genes are TRBV30 and TRBJ2-3; 7 bases align to TRBD2. Germline CDR1 GTSNPN, CDR2 SVGIG (reference sequence). CDR3 length: 16 amino acids. Germline trimming cut 2 bases from V and 3 bases from J; bases unmatched to any gene: 11. The CDR3 spells CAWSLAAPKMTDTQYF. In DNA, the CDR3 is TGTGCCTGGAGTCTAGCGGCTCCGAAAATGACAGATACGCAGTATTTT.

V and J are TRBV7-3 and TRBJ2-1; D call uncertain. Germline CDR1 is SGHTA and CDR2 is FQGTGA. The CDR3 sequence is 15 residues long. V was pared by 5 bases and J by 7 bases, with 18 bases between. Here the CDR3 reads CASSPPGGRGNEQFF. Written as DNA, the CDR3 is TGTGCCAGCAGCCCACCTGGCGGTAGAGGTAATGAGCAGTTCTTC.

V usage is TRBV7-2 and J usage is TRBJ1-1, with D uncertain. V was cut by 4 bases and J by 1 base, with 13 bases left in between. This CDR3 has 15 amino acids. Germline V CDR1 and CDR2: SGHTA, FQGNSA. The CDR3 DNA follows: TGTGCCAGCAGCTCCGACACCGCGCGGAACACTGAAGCTTTCTTT. Its protein is CASSSDTARNTEAFF.